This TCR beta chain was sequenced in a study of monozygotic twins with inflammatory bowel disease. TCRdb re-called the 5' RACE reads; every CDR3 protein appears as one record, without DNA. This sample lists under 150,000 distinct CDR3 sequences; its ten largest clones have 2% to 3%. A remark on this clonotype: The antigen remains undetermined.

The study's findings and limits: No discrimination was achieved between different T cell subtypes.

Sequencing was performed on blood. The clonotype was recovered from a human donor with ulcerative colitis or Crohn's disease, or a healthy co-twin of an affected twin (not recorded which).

CDR3 residues: CASSQMTEGSSYEQYF. The genes are TRBV4-3 and TRBJ2-7. Germline CDR1 reads LGHNA; CDR2 reads YSLEER. The CDR3 totals 16 residues.